These 30 T cell receptor beta chains originate from one sample sequenced in a study of Tregs in tolerant kidney transplant recipients. Produced via immunoSEQ multiplex PCR; TCRdb's table is partial and in-frame only. Among roughly 64,000 clones listed, more than 75% were seen once. Mixed chimerism was transient after nonmyeloablative marrow transplants from related graft donors. The sample consisted of CD4+ T cells from blood (PBMCs), taken 6 months after the transplant. Receptor source: a human patient who received a combined kidney and bone marrow transplant. Part of the T cell pool may stem from the graft donor.

This chain links TRBV25-1 with TRBJ1-3; D might be TRBD1 (5 bases). Germline CDR1 is MGHDK and CDR2 is SYGVNS. V was clipped by 3 bases and J by 4 bases, with 19 bases between them. The CDR3 spans 17 residues. CDR3 loop: CASSDPRREGTGNTIYF. The CDR3 nucleotides are TGTGCCAGCAGTGACCCACGACGGGAGGGGACCGGAAACACCATATATTTT.

This chain uses TRBV5-1 with TRBJ2-5; 10 nucleotides line up with TRBD2. V was pared by 4 bases and J by 4 bases, with 7 bases of the junction left unmatched. Germline V gene sequence: CDR1 SGHRS, CDR2 YFSETQ. There are 15 residues in the CDR3. For the CDR3, the DNA is TGCGCCAGCAGCCTCTTAGCGGGGGGTGGAGAGACCCAGTACTTC. This codes for CASSLLAGGGETQYF.

The V and J genes are TRBV4-1 and TRBJ2-2, with D possibly TRBD2 on 5 matching bases. This CDR3 is built from 14 residues. With 2 bases removed from V and 4 bases from J, the gap between germline ends came to 8 bases. Looked up from germline, CDR1 is MGHRA and CDR2 is YSYEKL. This CDR3 reads CASSQYGITGELFF. CDR3 DNA: TGCGCCAGCAGCCAATACGGGATCACCGGGGAGCTGTTTTTT.

This clone was detected a few times. J is TRBJ1-4 and V is TRBV10-3, with 11 bases identical to TRBD1. V was pared by 8 bases and J by 7 bases, with 9 bases of the junction left unmatched. CDR1 is ENHRY, CDR2 SYGVKD, per germline. There are 15 residues in the CDR3. CDR3 region: CAIGQGAGEGEKLFF. For the CDR3, the DNA is TGTGCCATCGGACAGGGGGCCGGAGAGGGTGAAAAACTGTTTTTT.

This sequence joins TRBV7-2 and TRBJ1-1; D is uncertain. Trimming cost V 7 bases and J 4 bases, with 10 bases left between them. This CDR3 region has 12 residues. Per germline, CDR1 SGHTA and CDR2 FQGNSA. In DNA, the CDR3 is TGTGCCAGCAAAAAGCATTTCACTGAAGCTTTCTTT. Protein product: CASKKHFTEAFF.

The chain combines TRBV5-1 with TRBJ2-1; D gene unclear. There are 15 residues in the CDR3. Trimming left V 0 bases short and J 2 bases short, with 9 bases between. Germline-derived CDR1 and CDR2 are SGHRS and YFSETQ. CDR3 sequence: CASSLAVDAYNEQFF. The CDR3, as DNA: TGCGCCAGCAGCTTGGCCGTAGATGCCTACAATGAGCAGTTCTTC.

J is TRBJ2-5 and V is TRBV4-2, with D unclear. Germline CDR1 reads LGHNA; CDR2 reads YNFKEQ. With 3 bases removed from V and 1 base from J, the gap between germline ends came to 9 bases. This CDR3 has 14 amino acids. The CDR3 DNA reads as TGTGCCAGCAGCCATCAAGCGATCCAAGAGACCCAGTACTTC. It yields the protein CASSHQAIQETQYF.

This chain joins TRBV7-2 and TRBJ1-2; D unclear. Trimming pared 1 base from V and 4 bases from J, leaving 7 bases between. The CDR3 extends over 13 amino acids. The germline CDR1 and CDR2 sequences are SGHTA and FQGNSA. Written as DNA, the CDR3 is TGTGCCAGCAGCTTAGTGGTCGGCTATGGCTACACCTTC. It encodes CASSLVVGYGYTF.

This clone was observed a few times. The CDR3 DNA reads TGTGCCAGCAGTGTCGACATGAACACTGAAGCTTTCTTT. This encodes CASSVDMNTEAFF. The chain has TRBV6-4 and TRBJ1-1; no reliable D call. From germline, CDR1 is MRHNA and CDR2 SNTAGT. The CDR3 contains 13 residues. The V gene lost 4 bases and the J gene lost 0 bases, with 6 bases spanning the gap.

This clone rates as medium-sized. Written as DNA, the CDR3 is TGTGCCAGCAGTGTGCAGAACTATGGCTACACCTTC. It yields the protein CASSVQNYGYTF. The chain has TRBV6-1 and TRBJ1-2; D unresolved. Germline V gene sequence: CDR1 MNHNS, CDR2 SASEGT. Trimming left V 4 bases short and J 2 bases short, with 5 bases between. The CDR3 is 12 residues long.

The J gene is TRBJ2-5, the V gene TRBV9; possibly TRBD1 for D (6 bases). Trimming took off 4 bases at V and 4 bases at J, with 17 bases between the two ends. The length of the CDR3 is 15 residues. Germline V gene sequence: CDR1 SGDLS, CDR2 YYNGEE. The CDR3 sequence: CASSPGHGFPETQYF. CDR3 coding DNA: TGTGCCAGCAGCCCGGGACATGGATTTCCAGAGACCCAGTACTTC.

The V gene is TRBV5-1, the J gene TRBJ2-5, with D possibly TRBD1 on 6 matching bases. V lost 1 base to trimming and J lost 2 bases, with 9 bases between them. Germline CDR1 SGHRS, CDR2 YFSETQ. This CDR3 spans 14 amino acids. The DNA for the CDR3 is TGCGCCAGCAGCTTGCAGGGGATACAAGAGACCCAGTACTTC. It specifies CASSLQGIQETQYF.

The rearrangement joins TRBV19 to TRBJ2-6; D not resolved. The ends were cut back, 3 bases at V and 1 base at J, with 7 bases in the middle. The CDR3 is 15 amino acids. Germline loops: CDR1 LNHDA, CDR2 SQIVND (reference sequence). CDR3 nucleotides: TGTGCCAGTAGTATCCTTCTATCTGGGGCCAACGTCCTGACTTTC. Amino acids: CASSILLSGANVLTF.

The genes are TRBV28 and TRBJ1-1; 9 bases are shared with TRBD1. Per the germline V gene, CDR1 is MDHEN and CDR2 is SYDVKM. The CDR3 loop spans 15 amino acids. V shed 4 bases, J shed 4 bases, and the junction held 7 bases outside the gene matches. The CDR3: CASSSYRGLGTEAFF. The CDR3 nucleotides are TGTGCCAGCAGTTCGTACAGGGGGCTCGGCACTGAAGCTTTCTTT.

This chain links TRBV30 with TRBJ2-7; no clear D. Germline CDR1 and CDR2: GTSNPN and SVGIG (reference sequence). The CDR3 runs 11 residues. V was pared by 3 bases and J by 2 bases, with 5 bases between. The CDR3, as DNA: TGTGCCTGGAGAGACACCTACGAGCAGTACTTC. The encoded protein is CAWRDTYEQYF.

The V gene is TRBV5-6, the J gene TRBJ2-5; D may be TRBD1 (5 bases). Germline loops: CDR1 SGHDT, CDR2 YYEEEE. V lost 0 bases and J 6 bases, leaving 21 bases between the germline ends. CDR3 length: 17 amino acids. Here the CDR3 reads CASSLDLGQGVRKTQYF. Here the CDR3 DNA reads TGTGCCAGCAGCTTGGATCTAGGGCAGGGTGTTCGGAAGACCCAGTACTTC.

This chain joins TRBV7-9 and TRBJ1-2; 8 bases fit TRBD1. Trimming removed 5 bases from V and 4 bases from J; junction bases left unmatched: 6. The CDR3 contains 14 residues. CDR1 is SEHNR, CDR2 FQNEAQ, per germline (reference sequence). For the CDR3, the DNA is TGTGCCAGCAGCACCGGACAGGGCGCCTATGGCTACACCTTC. It encodes CASSTGQGAYGYTF. The entire variable domain, with the rest obtained from reference TRBV7-9 and TRBJ1-2, is as follows: DTGVSQNPRHKITKRGQNVTFRCDPISEHNRLYWYRQTLGQGPEFLTYFQNEAQLEKSRLLSDRFSAERPKGSFSTLEIQRTEQGDSAMYLCASSTGQGAYGYTFGSGTRLTVV.

The chain carries TRBV5-1 and TRBJ2-2; 15 positions agree with TRBD2. This CDR3 contains 18 residues. J lost 0 bases, V lost 4 bases, and 4 bases had no gene match. Germline CDR1 and CDR2: SGHRS and YFSETQ. In nucleotides, the CDR3 is TGCGCCAGCAGCGGGGGACTAGCGGGGGGCCCGAACACCGGGGAGCTGTTTTTT. This codes for CASSGGLAGGPNTGELFF.

This sequence joins TRBV18 and TRBJ1-6, with 9 bases identical to TRBD1. J was trimmed by 9 bases and V by 4 bases; bases with no gene match: 7. This CDR3 contains 15 residues. The germline V gene encodes CDR1 KGHSH and CDR2 LQKENI. The CDR3 loop is CASSLGTGSSSPLHF. DNA for the CDR3: TGTGCCAGCTCACTTGGGACAGGGAGCAGTTCACCCCTCCACTTT.

CDR3 nucleotides: TGTGCCAGCAGCCGAGGAACTCTGGATGGCTACACCTTC. Protein sequence: CASSRGTLDGYTF. The V and J genes are TRBV6-5 and TRBJ1-2; D gene ambiguous. There are 13 residues in the CDR3. Germline V gene lookup returns CDR1 MNHEY and CDR2 SVGAGI. V dropped 6 bases and J dropped 6 bases, with 14 bases sitting between them.

With respect to this clone: An end of the junction differs from the germline gene, which may be a read error. Other DNA sequences from this sample encode an identical CDR3 as well. The chain employs TRBV4-1 and TRBJ1-6; D is unresolved. Germline CDR1 reads MGHRA; CDR2 reads YSYEKL. This CDR3 contains 16 residues. The CDR3 DNA is TGCGCCAGCAGCCAGGGGAGAGATACCTATAATTCCCCCCTCCACTTT. Encoded protein: CASSQGRDTYNSPLHF.

The chain combines TRBV19 with TRBJ1-1; D gene unclear. The germline gives CDR1 LNHDA, CDR2 SQIVND (reference sequence). Trimming cost V 5 bases and J 1 base, with 8 bases left between them. The CDR3 covers 13 residues. CDR3 loop: CASSLGRNTEAFF. The CDR3 region has the DNA TGTGCCAGTAGTTTAGGCAGGAACACTGAAGCTTTCTTT.

The CDR3 protein is CALTRDREGEQFF. The DNA of the CDR3 is TGTGCTTTAACCAGGGACAGGGAAGGTGAGCAGTTCTTC. The chain links TRBV12-5 to TRBJ2-1; 9 bases line up with TRBD1. The CDR3 runs to 13 residues. Unmatched junction bases numbered 11, after V lost 11 bases and J lost 9 bases. Germline assignment: CDR1 LGHNT and CDR2 FRNRAP.

The chain joins TRBV9 to TRBJ2-7; TRBD2 might be the D (6 bases). The V end lost 1 base, the J end lost 6 bases, and 17 bases lay between the germline ends. Germline assignment: CDR1 SGDLS and CDR2 YYNGEE. This CDR3 has 15 amino acids. The CDR3, as DNA: TGTGCCAGCAGCGTAAGGCCTAGCGCCGATGCCGAGCAGTACTTC. Residues: CASSVRPSADAEQYF.

The genes are TRBV7-3 and TRBJ1-1; a weak D match, TRBD1 (5 bases). Trimming pared 2 bases from V and 1 base from J, leaving 8 bases between. Germline CDR1 and CDR2: SGHTA and FQGTGA. This CDR3 contains 14 residues. This CDR3 is CASSLAGGNTEAFF. DNA for the CDR3: TGTGCCAGCAGCTTAGCGGGGGGGAACACTGAAGCTTTCTTT.

This sequence joins TRBV28 and TRBJ1-1, with D hard to call. The germline V and J ends were trimmed by 10 bases and 3 bases, with 9 bases remaining between them. This CDR3 comprises 11 residues. CDR1 and CDR2 from the germline V gene are MDHEN and SYDVKM. The CDR3: CATTGYTEAFF. CDR3 in DNA: TGTGCCACCACCGGTTACACTGAAGCTTTCTTT.

Only a few counts were recorded for this clone. V and J are TRBV10-2 and TRBJ2-3; 8 bases fit TRBD2. CDR1 and CDR2 from the germline V gene are WSHSY and SAAADI. Germline trimming cut 8 bases from V and 6 bases from J; bases unmatched to any gene: 10. The CDR3 contains 14 residues. CDR3 sequence (DNA): TGCGCCAGCTTCGCCGCGACTAGCGAGGATACGCAGTATTTT. It specifies CASFAATSEDTQYF.

This clone was seen a single time. This chain links TRBV9 with TRBJ2-5; tentative D call: TRBD2 (7 bases). V lost 0 bases to trimming and J lost 1 base, with 13 bases between them. This CDR3 comprises 16 residues. CDR1 and CDR2 (germline): SGDLS, YYNGEE. The CDR3 DNA follows: TGTGCCAGCAGCGTAGCTTGGGGAGGGGGCCAAGAGACCCAGTACTTC. Translated, it gives CASSVAWGGGQETQYF.

The chain uses TRBV19 and TRBJ2-2; 10 bases match TRBD1. The CDR3 totals 15 residues. The junction had 13 bases not matched to a gene; V was cut back by 11 bases and J by 7 bases. In germline, CDR1 is LNHDA, CDR2 SQIVND (reference sequence). The CDR3 here is CASYTGTGVYGELFF. The CDR3 DNA reads TGTGCCTCCTACACCGGGACAGGGGTGTACGGGGAGCTGTTTTTT.

Only one count was recorded for this clone. The chain uses TRBV11-3 and TRBJ1-2, with D tentatively TRBD1 (5 bases). V was clipped by 3 bases and J by 6 bases, with 11 bases between them. Germline V CDR1 and CDR2: SGHNT, YENEEA. CDR3 length: 13 amino acids. This CDR3 is CASSFRARDGYTF. The CDR3 nucleotides read TGTGCCAGCAGCTTCAGGGCCCGAGATGGCTACACCTTC. The full variable domain, its missing parts supplied by reference TRBV11-3 and TRBJ1-2, is EAGVVQSPRYKIIEKKQPVAFWCNPISGHNTLYWYLQNLGQGPELLIRYENEEAVDDSQLPKDRFSAERLKGVDSTLKIQPAELGDSAVYLCASSFRARDGYTFGSGTRLTVV.